A single sample is the source of the 23 T cell receptor beta chains below, sequenced in a study of blood T cell repertoires in COVID-19. Assay: immunoSEQ multiplex PCR; the TCRdb copy retains only in-frame clones and omits some. The sample shows tens of thousands of clones, more than 70% of them seen only once. The source material was peripheral blood. These receptors were obtained from a man in his forties or fifties with acute or convalescent COVID-19.

The chain uses TRBV6-6 and TRBJ2-1; D is perhaps TRBD1 (5 bases). The V and J ends lost 6 bases and 9 bases respectively, with 9 bases between them. Germline CDR1 MNHNY, CDR2 SVGAGI (reference sequence). The CDR3 runs 11 residues. Here the CDR3 DNA reads TGTGCCAGCAGCCAGGGCAGTGAGCAGTTCTTC. Protein: CASSQGSEQFF.

The rearrangement links TRBV29-1 to TRBJ2-1, with 7 bases identical to TRBD1. Germline V gives CDR1 SQVTM, CDR2 ANQGSEA. The CDR3 consists of 13 residues. J gave up 4 bases and V 6 bases, and 6 bases lay outside the gene matches. DNA of the CDR3: TGCAGCGTCACACCGGGACAGTACAATGAGCAGTTCTTC. Its translation: CSVTPGQYNEQFF.

The chain joins TRBV5-5 to TRBJ1-5, with a tentative D call TRBD1 (5 bases). The germline V gene encodes CDR1 SGHKS and CDR2 YYEKEE (reference sequence). The CDR3 spans 17 residues. V lost 0 bases and J lost 0, with 13 bases in between. The CDR3 region is CASSLGTGGISNQPQHF. Written as DNA, the CDR3 is TGTGCCAGCAGCTTGGGGACCGGGGGGATTAGCAATCAGCCCCAGCATTTT.

This chain joins TRBV7-9 and TRBJ1-6, with D uncertain. V lost 5 bases and J lost 4, with 9 bases in between. This CDR3 is built from 14 residues. Per the germline V gene, CDR1 is SEHNR and CDR2 is FQNEAQ (reference sequence). CDR3 sequence reads: CASSPPGYNSPLHF. CDR3 sequence (DNA): TGTGCCAGCAGCCCACCGGGTTATAATTCACCCCTCCACTTT.

The V and J genes are TRBV3-1 (or the pseudogene TRBV3-2) and TRBJ2-5; 14 bases are shared with TRBD2. V was clipped by 7 bases and J by 4 bases; unmatched bases: 5. CDR3 length equals 15 residues. Germline V lookup: CDR1 LGHDT, CDR2 YNNKEL (reference sequence). The CDR3 DNA reads as TGTGCCAGCACCGAAGGACTAGCGGGAGGAGAGACCCAGTACTTC. This codes for CASTEGLAGGETQYF.

V gene TRBV6-1 combines with J gene TRBJ1-6, with D tentatively TRBD1 (5 bases). The V end was cut by 3 bases, the J end by 6 bases, with 15 bases between. Germline CDR1 and CDR2: MNHNS and SASEGT. This CDR3 contains 16 residues. DNA of the CDR3: TGTGCCAGCAGTGAGGTTCAATGGAGGGGTAATTCACCCCTCCACTTT. Translation gives CASSEVQWRGNSPLHF.

The chain is built from TRBV19 and TRBJ2-5; the D gene is possibly TRBD1 (6 bases). The V gene lost 7 bases and the J gene lost 3 bases, with 9 bases spanning the gap. The CDR3 has 12 residues. The V gene's germline CDR1 is LNHDA and CDR2 SQIVND (reference sequence). The CDR3 sequence is CASTAGEETQYF. The CDR3 DNA sequence: TGTGCCAGTACGGCAGGGGAAGAGACCCAGTACTTC.

This chain connects TRBV3-1 (or the pseudogene TRBV3-2) to TRBJ2-7; TRBD1 matches 10 bases. Germline assignment: CDR1 LGHDT and CDR2 YNNKEL (reference sequence). The J segment lost 4 bases and the V segment lost 5 bases, leaving 2 bases of the junction unmatched. This CDR3 spans 13 amino acids. The CDR3 DNA sequence: TGTGCCAGCAGCAGACAGGGGGCATACGAGCAGTACTTC. It codes for CASSRQGAYEQYF.

The J gene is TRBJ2-3, the V gene TRBV30; 8 bases match TRBD2. The CDR3 runs to 16 residues. The germline CDR1 and CDR2 sequences are GTSNPN and SVGIG (reference sequence). V was clipped by 2 bases and J by 3 bases; unmatched bases: 10. CDR3 sequence (DNA): TGTGCCTGGAGTTCTCCTTGGCGGGGGGAGACAGATACGCAGTATTTT. Encoded protein: CAWSSPWRGETDTQYF.

The rearrangement links TRBV2 to TRBJ2-1; D is perhaps TRBD1 (6 bases). Trimming took 3 bases from V and 9 from J, leaving 15 bases between them. In germline, CDR1 is SNHLY, CDR2 FYNNEI. The CDR3 extends over 14 amino acids. The CDR3 DNA is TGTGCCAGCAGTGATAACAGGGTGAGTCGTGAGCAGTTCTTC. Translation: CASSDNRVSREQFF.

The DNA of the CDR3 is TGTGCCAGCAGCCCTCCGGGTGGAGAGACCCAGTACTTC. It yields the protein CASSPPGGETQYF. The V call is TRBV7-3, the J call TRBJ2-5; D uncertain. Germline V lookup: CDR1 SGHTA, CDR2 FQGTGA. The germline V and J ends were trimmed by 5 bases and 4 bases, with 11 bases remaining between them. This CDR3 is 13 amino acids long.

This chain joins TRBV6-5 and TRBJ1-2; D may be TRBD1 (5 bases). V was cut by 6 bases and J by 4 bases, with 15 bases left in between. The CDR3 contains 14 residues. Germline assignment: CDR1 MNHEY and CDR2 SVGAGI. The CDR3 loop reads CASRIIHGGYGYTF. The CDR3 nucleotides are TGTGCCAGCAGGATCATTCACGGGGGCTATGGCTACACCTTC.

The DNA of the CDR3 is TGTGCCAGCAAGGTGGCAGGGGCTATATACGAGCAGTACTTC. As protein: CASKVAGAIYEQYF. The rearrangement links TRBV2 to TRBJ2-7, with D possibly being TRBD1 (6 bases). Germline CDR1 and CDR2: SNHLY and FYNNEI. The CDR3 is 14 amino acids. V lost 7 bases, J lost 4 bases, and 17 bases lay in between.

The chain is built from TRBV3-1 (or the pseudogene TRBV3-2) and TRBJ1-2, with D tentatively TRBD1 (6 bases). CDR3 length equals 15 residues. CDR1 is LGHDT and CDR2 is YNNKEL in the germline V gene (reference sequence). V shed 0 bases and J shed 8 bases, with 16 bases lying between them. This CDR3 reads CASSQEQGRAGGYTF. The CDR3 DNA sequence: TGTGCCAGCAGCCAAGAACAGGGAAGGGCAGGAGGCTACACCTTC.

The CDR3 loop is CATSRDRTLYEQYF. CDR3 DNA sequence: TGTGCCACCAGCAGAGATCGGACTCTCTACGAGCAGTACTTC. The V gene is TRBV15, the J gene TRBJ2-7; D might be TRBD2 (5 bases). Germline V gene sequence: CDR1 LNHNV, CDR2 YYDKDF (reference sequence). Trimming took off 0 bases at V and 3 bases at J, with 9 bases between the two ends. The CDR3 is 14 residues long.

This chain connects TRBV3-1 (or the pseudogene TRBV3-2) to TRBJ1-1; D gene unclear. CDR3 length equals 16 residues. V was cut by 1 base and J by 1 base, with 13 bases left in between. Germline-derived CDR1 and CDR2 are LGHDT and YNNKEL (reference sequence). This CDR3 is CASSQVLADANTEAFF. CDR3 bases: TGTGCCAGCAGCCAAGTTTTGGCAGATGCGAACACTGAAGCTTTCTTT.

This chain joins TRBV12-3 or TRBV12-4 and TRBJ2-7; tentatively, D is TRBD2 (6 bases). The CDR3 runs to 13 residues. V shed 6 bases and J shed 0 bases, with 9 bases lying between them. The CDR3 DNA reads as TGTGCCAGCAGCCGGCGGGGCTCCTACGAGCAGTACTTC. It specifies CASSRRGSYEQYF.

The gene calls are TRBV2 and TRBJ2-7; a weak D match, TRBD1 (5 bases). CDR3 length: 15 amino acids. The V gene's germline CDR1 is SNHLY and CDR2 FYNNEI. Deletions cut 4 bases from V and 2 bases from J, with 15 bases between. The CDR3 is CASSVKLMTAYEQYF. CDR3 DNA sequence: TGTGCCAGCAGTGTAAAATTGATGACAGCCTACGAGCAGTACTTC.

J is TRBJ2-5 and V is TRBV7-8, with 12 bases aligning to TRBD2. The CDR3 is made up of 17 amino acids. CDR1 is SGHVS and CDR2 is FQNEAQ in the germline V gene. Unmatched junction bases numbered 11, after V lost 5 bases and J lost 4 bases. CDR3 sequence reads: CASSPPRLAGVAETQYF. The CDR3 DNA reads TGTGCCAGCAGCCCCCCTCGACTAGCGGGGGTAGCAGAGACCCAGTACTTC.

The chain combines TRBV9 with TRBJ1-3; 12 nucleotides align to TRBD1. The germline CDR1 and CDR2 sequences are SGDLS and YYNGEE. The CDR3 runs 18 residues. The junction had 12 bases not matched to a gene; V was cut back by 1 base and J by 7 bases. The CDR3 DNA follows: TGTGCCAGCAGCGTAAGGGGGACAGGGGGCCCACTCGGGAACACCATATATTTT. It is translated as CASSVRGTGGPLGNTIYF.

The rearrangement joins TRBV9 to TRBJ1-1, with D perhaps matching TRBD1 (6 bases). Germline values: CDR1 SGDLS, CDR2 YYNGEE. The CDR3 is 13 amino acids. With 4 bases removed from V and 4 bases from J, the gap between germline ends came to 11 bases. CDR3: CASSTQGGTEAFF. Here the CDR3 DNA reads TGTGCCAGCAGCACACAGGGCGGCACTGAAGCTTTCTTT.

The chain has TRBV19 and TRBJ2-5; 12 bases line up with TRBD2. This CDR3 has 16 residues. Germline V gene data show CDR1 as LNHDA and CDR2 as SQIVND (reference sequence). Trimming took 6 bases from V and 7 from J; bases not matched to a gene: 12. The CDR3 DNA follows: TGTGCCAGTAGCCCTGGACTAGCGGGGCCACGGGGGACCCAGTACTTC. Residues: CASSPGLAGPRGTQYF.

The chain couples TRBV7-2 to TRBJ1-4; D might be TRBD1 (5 bases). The ends were cut back, 4 bases at V and 7 bases at J, with 16 bases in the middle. This CDR3 comprises 15 residues. Germline V gives CDR1 SGHTA, CDR2 FQGNSA. The CDR3 reads CASSSSGGAGEKLFF. The CDR3 nucleotides are TGTGCCAGCAGCTCCTCAGGAGGGGCTGGTGAAAAACTGTTTTTT.